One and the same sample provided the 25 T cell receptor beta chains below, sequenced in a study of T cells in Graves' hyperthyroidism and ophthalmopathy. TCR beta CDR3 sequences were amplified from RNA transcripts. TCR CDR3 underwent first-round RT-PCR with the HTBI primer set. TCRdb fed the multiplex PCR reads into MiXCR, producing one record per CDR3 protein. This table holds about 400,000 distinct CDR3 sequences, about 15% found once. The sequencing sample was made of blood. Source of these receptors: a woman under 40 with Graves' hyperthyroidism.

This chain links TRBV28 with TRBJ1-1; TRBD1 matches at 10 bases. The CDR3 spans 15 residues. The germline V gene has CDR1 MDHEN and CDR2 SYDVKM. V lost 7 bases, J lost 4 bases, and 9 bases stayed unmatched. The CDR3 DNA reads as TGTGCCAGCACCGACAGGGGGCGCATTGGCACTGAAGCTTTCTTT. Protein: CASTDRGRIGTEAFF.

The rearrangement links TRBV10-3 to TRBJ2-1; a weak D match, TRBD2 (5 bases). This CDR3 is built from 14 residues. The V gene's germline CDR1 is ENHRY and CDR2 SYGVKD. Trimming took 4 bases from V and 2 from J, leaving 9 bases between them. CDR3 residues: CAISVDGTYNEQFF. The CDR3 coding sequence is TGTGCCATCAGTGTAGACGGGACCTACAATGAGCAGTTCTTC.

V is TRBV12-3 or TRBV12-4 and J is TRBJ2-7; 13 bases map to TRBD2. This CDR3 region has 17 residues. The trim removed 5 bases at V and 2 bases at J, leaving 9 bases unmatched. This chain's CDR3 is CASSRPRTSGGAYEQYF. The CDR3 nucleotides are TGTGCCAGCAGTCGCCCACGGACTAGCGGGGGAGCCTACGAGCAGTACTTC.

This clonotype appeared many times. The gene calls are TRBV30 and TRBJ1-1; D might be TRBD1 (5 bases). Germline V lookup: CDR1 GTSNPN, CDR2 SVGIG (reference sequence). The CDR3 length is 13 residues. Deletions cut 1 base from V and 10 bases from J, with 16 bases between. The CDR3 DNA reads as TGTGCCTGGAGTGGGACATCGGGCTTTCGAGCTTTCTTT. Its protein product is CAWSGTSGFRAFF. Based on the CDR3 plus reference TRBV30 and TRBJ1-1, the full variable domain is SQTIHQWPATLVQPVGSPLSLECTVEGTSNPNLYWYRQAAGRGLQLLFYSVGIGQISSEVPQNLSASRPQDRQFILSSKKLLLSDSGFYLCAWSGTSGFRAFFGQGTRLTVV.

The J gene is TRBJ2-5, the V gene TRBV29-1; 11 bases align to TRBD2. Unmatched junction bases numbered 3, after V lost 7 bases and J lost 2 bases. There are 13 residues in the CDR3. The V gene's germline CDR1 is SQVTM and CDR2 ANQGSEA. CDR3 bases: TGCAGCGGTAGACTAGCGGGGCAAGAGACCCAGTACTTC. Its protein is CSGRLAGQETQYF.

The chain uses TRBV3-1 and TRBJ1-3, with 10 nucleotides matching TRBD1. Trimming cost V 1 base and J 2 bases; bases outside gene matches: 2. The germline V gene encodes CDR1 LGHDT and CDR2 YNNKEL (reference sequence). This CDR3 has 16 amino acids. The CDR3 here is CASSQADRGPGNTIYF. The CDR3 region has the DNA TGTGCCAGCAGCCAAGCTGACAGGGGGCCTGGAAACACCATATATTTT. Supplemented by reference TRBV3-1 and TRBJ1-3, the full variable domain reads DTAVSQTPKYLVTQMGNDKSIKCEQNLGHDTMYWYKQDSKKFLKIMFSYNNKELIINETVPNRFSPKSPDKAHLNLHINSLELGDSAVYFCASSQADRGPGNTIYFGEGSWLTVV.

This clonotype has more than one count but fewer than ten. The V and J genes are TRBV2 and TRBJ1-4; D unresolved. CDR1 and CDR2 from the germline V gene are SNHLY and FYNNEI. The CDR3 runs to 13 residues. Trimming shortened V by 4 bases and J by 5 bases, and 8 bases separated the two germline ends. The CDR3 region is CASSAGQNEKLFF. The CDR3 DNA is TGTGCCAGCAGTGCCGGTCAAAATGAAAAACTGTTTTTT.

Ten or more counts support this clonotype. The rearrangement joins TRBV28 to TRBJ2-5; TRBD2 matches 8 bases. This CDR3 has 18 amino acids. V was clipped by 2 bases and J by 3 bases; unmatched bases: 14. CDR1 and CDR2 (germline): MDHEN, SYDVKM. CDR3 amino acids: CASSLGLAFPRGEETQYF. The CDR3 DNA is TGTGCCAGCAGTTTAGGACTAGCTTTCCCCAGGGGAGAAGAGACCCAGTACTTC.

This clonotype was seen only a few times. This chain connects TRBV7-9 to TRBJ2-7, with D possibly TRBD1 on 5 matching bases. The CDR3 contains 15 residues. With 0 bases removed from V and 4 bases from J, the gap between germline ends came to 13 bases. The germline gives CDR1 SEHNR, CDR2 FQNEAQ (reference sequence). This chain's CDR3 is CASSLAGATVYEQYF. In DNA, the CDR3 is TGTGCCAGCAGCTTAGCAGGGGCCACGGTATACGAGCAGTACTTC.

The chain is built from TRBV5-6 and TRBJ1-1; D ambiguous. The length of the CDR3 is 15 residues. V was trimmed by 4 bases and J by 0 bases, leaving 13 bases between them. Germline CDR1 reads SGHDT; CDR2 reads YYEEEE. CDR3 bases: TGTGCCAGCAGCATCGGCCAAGGCATGAACACTGAAGCTTTCTTT. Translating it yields CASSIGQGMNTEAFF. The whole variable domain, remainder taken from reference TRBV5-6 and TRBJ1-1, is DAGVTQSPTHLIKTRGQQVTLRCSPKSGHDTVSWYQQALGQGPQFIFQYYEEEERQRGNFPDRFSGHQFPNYSSELNVNALLLGDSALYLCASSIGQGMNTEAFFGQGTRLTVV.

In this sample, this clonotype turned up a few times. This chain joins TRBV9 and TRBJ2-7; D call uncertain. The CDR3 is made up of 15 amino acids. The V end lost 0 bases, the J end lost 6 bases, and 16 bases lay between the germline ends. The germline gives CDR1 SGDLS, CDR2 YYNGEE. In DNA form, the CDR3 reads TGTGCCAGCAGCGTAGAAGGTCCGGCCCCTACCGAGCAGTACTTC. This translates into CASSVEGPAPTEQYF. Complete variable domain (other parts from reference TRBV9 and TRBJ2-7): DSGVTQTPKHLITATGQRVTLRCSPRSGDLSVYWYQQSLDQGLQFLIQYYNGEERAKGNILERFSAQQFPDLHSELNLSSLELGDSALYFCASSVEGPAPTEQYFGPGTRLTVT.

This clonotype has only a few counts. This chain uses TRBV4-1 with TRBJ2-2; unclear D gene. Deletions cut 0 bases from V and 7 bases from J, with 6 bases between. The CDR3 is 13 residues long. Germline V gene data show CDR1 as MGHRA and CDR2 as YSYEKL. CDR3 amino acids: CASSQDRVGELFF. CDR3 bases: TGCGCCAGCAGCCAAGATAGAGTCGGGGAGCTGTTTTTT.

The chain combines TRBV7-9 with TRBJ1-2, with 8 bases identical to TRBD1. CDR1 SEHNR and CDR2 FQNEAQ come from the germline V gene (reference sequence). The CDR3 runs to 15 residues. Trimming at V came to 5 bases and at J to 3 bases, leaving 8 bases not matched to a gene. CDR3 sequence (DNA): TGTGCCAGCAGCGCTCCCGGGACAGGAGACTATGGCTACACCTTC. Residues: CASSAPGTGDYGYTF.

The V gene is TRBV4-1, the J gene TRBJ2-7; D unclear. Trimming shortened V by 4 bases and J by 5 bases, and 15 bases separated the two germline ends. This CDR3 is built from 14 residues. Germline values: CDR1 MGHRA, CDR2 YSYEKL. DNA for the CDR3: TGCGCCAGCAGCCGAGACCGACCGTATGACGAGCAGTACTTC. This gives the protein CASSRDRPYDEQYF.

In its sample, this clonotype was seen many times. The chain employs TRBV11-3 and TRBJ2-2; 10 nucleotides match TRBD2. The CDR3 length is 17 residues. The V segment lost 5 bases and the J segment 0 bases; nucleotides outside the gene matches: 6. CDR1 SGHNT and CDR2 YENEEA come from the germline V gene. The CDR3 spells CASSPPTSGSNTGELFF. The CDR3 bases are TGTGCCAGCAGCCCCCCGACTAGCGGGTCGAACACCGGGGAGCTGTTTTTT. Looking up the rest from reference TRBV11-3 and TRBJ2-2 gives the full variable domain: EAGVVQSPRYKIIEKKQPVAFWCNPISGHNTLYWYLQNLGQGPELLIRYENEEAVDDSQLPKDRFSAERLKGVDSTLKIQPAELGDSAVYLCASSPPTSGSNTGELFFGEGSRLTVL.

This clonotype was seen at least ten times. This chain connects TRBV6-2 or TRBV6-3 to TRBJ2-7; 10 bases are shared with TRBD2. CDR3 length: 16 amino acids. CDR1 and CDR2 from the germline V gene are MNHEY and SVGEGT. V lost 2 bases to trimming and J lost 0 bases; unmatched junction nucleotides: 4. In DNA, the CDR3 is TGTGCCAGCAGTTACGCCCTAGCGGGAGCCTCCTACGAGCAGTACTTC. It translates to CASSYALAGASYEQYF.

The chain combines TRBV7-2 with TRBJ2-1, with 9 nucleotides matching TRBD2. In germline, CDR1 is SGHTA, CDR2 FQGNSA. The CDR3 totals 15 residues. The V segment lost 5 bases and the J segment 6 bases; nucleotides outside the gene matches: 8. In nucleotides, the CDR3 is TGTGCCAGCAGCCGCCAGCGGGAGGAAAGCAATGAGCAGTTCTTC. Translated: CASSRQREESNEQFF.

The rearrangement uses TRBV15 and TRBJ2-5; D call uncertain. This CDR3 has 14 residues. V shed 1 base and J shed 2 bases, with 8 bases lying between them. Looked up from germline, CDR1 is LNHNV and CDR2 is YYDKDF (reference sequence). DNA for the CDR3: TGTGCCACCAGCAGAGTGGATAAGCAAGAGACCCAGTACTTC. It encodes CATSRVDKQETQYF.

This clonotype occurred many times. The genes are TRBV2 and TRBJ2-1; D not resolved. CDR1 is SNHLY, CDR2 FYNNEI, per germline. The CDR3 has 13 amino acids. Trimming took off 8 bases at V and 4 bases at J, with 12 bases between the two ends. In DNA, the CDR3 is TGTGCCAGCGGCGACGGTGTGTACAATGAGCAGTTCTTC. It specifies CASGDGVYNEQFF.

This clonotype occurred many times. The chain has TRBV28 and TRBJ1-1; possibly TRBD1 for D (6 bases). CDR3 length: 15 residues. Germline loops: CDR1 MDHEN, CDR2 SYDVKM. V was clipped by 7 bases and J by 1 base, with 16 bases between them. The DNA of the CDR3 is TGTGCCAGCATCCCTAGGGGGGCACCGAACACTGAAGCTTTCTTT. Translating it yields CASIPRGAPNTEAFF.

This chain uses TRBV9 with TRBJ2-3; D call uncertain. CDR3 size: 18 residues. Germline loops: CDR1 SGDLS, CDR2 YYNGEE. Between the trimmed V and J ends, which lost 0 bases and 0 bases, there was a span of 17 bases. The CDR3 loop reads CASSVEAWTLSSTDTQYF. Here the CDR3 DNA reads TGTGCCAGCAGCGTAGAAGCGTGGACCCTTTCTAGCACAGATACGCAGTATTTT.

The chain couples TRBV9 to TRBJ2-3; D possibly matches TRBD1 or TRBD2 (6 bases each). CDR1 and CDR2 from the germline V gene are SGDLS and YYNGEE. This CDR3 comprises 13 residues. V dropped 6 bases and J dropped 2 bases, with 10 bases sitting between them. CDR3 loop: CASTGGYTDTQYF. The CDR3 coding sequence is TGTGCCAGCACCGGGGGCTACACAGATACGCAGTATTTT.

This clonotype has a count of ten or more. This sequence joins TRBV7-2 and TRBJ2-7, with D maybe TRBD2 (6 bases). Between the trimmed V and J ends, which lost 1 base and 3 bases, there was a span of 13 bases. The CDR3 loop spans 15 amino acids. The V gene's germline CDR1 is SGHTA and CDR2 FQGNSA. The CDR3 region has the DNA TGTGCCAGCAGCTTAGTCTTGCGGGGCAGCTACGAGCAGTACTTC. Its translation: CASSLVLRGSYEQYF.

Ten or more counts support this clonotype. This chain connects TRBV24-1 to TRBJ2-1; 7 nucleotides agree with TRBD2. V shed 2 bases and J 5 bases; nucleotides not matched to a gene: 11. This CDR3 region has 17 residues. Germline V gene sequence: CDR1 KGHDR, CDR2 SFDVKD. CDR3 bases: TGTGCCACCAGTGATTCCCGCGGGGGTTCAATTAACAATGAGCAGTTCTTC. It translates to CATSDSRGGSINNEQFF.

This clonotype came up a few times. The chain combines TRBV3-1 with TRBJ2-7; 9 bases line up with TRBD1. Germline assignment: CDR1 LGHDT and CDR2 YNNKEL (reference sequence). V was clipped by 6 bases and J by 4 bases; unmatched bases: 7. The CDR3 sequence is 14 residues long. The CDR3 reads CASSRTGAEYEQYF. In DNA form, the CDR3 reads TGTGCCAGCAGTAGGACAGGGGCTGAGTACGAGCAGTACTTC.